These 3 T cell receptor beta chains came from one sample sequenced in a study of blood T cell repertoires in COVID-19 (dated by TCRdb to about 2020). Receptor amplification or capture employed the immunoSEQ multiplex PCR assay. TCRdb stores this immuneACCESS table with in-frame sequences only. Part of the clones is absent; in the studies checked, under half of the shortfall reflects unresolved V genes, and no reason is known for the rest. For this sample there are about 160,000 clones; about 85% appear just once. The top ten clones comprise about 5.6% of the sample. Material for sequencing was peripheral blood. All receptors come from a woman in her forties or fifties with COVID-19, enrolled during active disease.

This clone has just one count. The chain couples TRBV9 to TRBJ2-3, with D hard to call. V lost 3 bases and J 3 bases, leaving 5 bases between the germline ends. Germline loops: CDR1 SGDLS, CDR2 YYNGEE. CDR3 size: 12 residues. The CDR3 reads CASSDLTDTQYF. The CDR3 nucleotides are TGTGCCAGCAGCGACTTGACAGATACGCAGTATTTT.

The rearrangement links TRBV2 to TRBJ2-3; D is possibly TRBD2 (6 bases). The germline V and J ends were trimmed by 8 bases and 0 bases, with 9 bases remaining between them. CDR1 is SNHLY and CDR2 is FYNNEI in the germline V gene. This CDR3 has 13 residues. The CDR3 reads CASGGESTDTQYF. The CDR3, as DNA: TGTGCCAGCGGCGGGGAGAGCACAGATACGCAGTATTTT.

The V and J genes are TRBV4-2 and TRBJ2-1, with TRBD2 matching over 13 bases. CDR3 length equals 17 residues. In germline, CDR1 is LGHNA, CDR2 YNFKEQ. The V gene end was trimmed by 0 bases and the J gene end by 7 bases; junction bases not matched to a gene: 6. In DNA form, the CDR3 reads TGTGCCAGCAGCCAAGACTTGGGACTAGCGGGGCGGAATGAGCAGTTCTTC. Amino acid sequence: CASSQDLGLAGRNEQFF.